This TCR beta chain was profiled in a study of T cell therapy after organ transplantation. Study summary: Two of the ten patients were classed as nonresponders. 20 to 29 weeks after therapy completion, long-term post-therapy blood was collected. General observations from the study: Nonresponders had marked pretherapy clonal expansions and little post-therapy change.

Clones were read by immunoSEQ multiplex PCR, and TCRdb kept only the in-frame ones, dropping some. The sample yields roughly 20,000 clones, 65% to 85% seen once. Time point specified: 20-29 weeks after completion of therapy. In regard to this clone: What it binds is not known.

Trimming stripped 6 bases from V and 9 bases from J, with 12 bases between. CDR1 is LGHNT and CDR2 is FRNRAP in the germline V gene. This CDR3 is 12 amino acids long. This TCR was sampled from a human patient who had received a solid organ transplant and had CMV disease. Some T cells may be supplied by the graft donor. The sequences come from CD8+ T cells from blood, collected after autologous CMV-specific T cell therapy. The rearrangement links TRBV12-5 to TRBJ2-1, with D uncertain. CDR3 residues: CASGFALREQFF. The CDR3 DNA reads as TGTGCTAGTGGCTTCGCCTTGCGTGAGCAGTTCTTC.